The 24 T cell receptor beta chains listed next were all sequenced from one sample in a study of shared clonotypes between healthy human individuals. Naive CD8 cells lacked CD45RO and underwent positive selection for CCR7, leaving out terminally differentiated effector memory CD45RA+ cells. Repertoires were generated with immunoSEQ multiplex PCR, while TCRdb's copy carries only in-frame clones and drops some. The sample yields hundreds of thousands of clones, around 96% seen once. Sample: naive CD8+ T cells sorted from blood. These receptors were taken from a man aged 25-45 years in good health.

The chain has TRBV6-1 and TRBJ2-5; the match to TRBD2 covers 13 bases. Unmatched junction bases numbered 5, after V lost 8 bases and J lost 5 bases. Germline values: CDR1 MNHNS, CDR2 SASEGT. This CDR3 has 14 residues. The CDR3 nucleotides are TGTGCCAGCCCCGGACTAGCGGGAGAGGAGACCCAGTACTTC. It is translated as CASPGLAGEETQYF.

This chain uses TRBV15 with TRBJ2-4; no reliable D call. Trimming shortened V by 0 bases and J by 0 bases, and 12 bases separated the two germline ends. The length of the CDR3 is 17 residues. CDR1 is LNHNV, CDR2 YYDKDF, per germline (reference sequence). The CDR3 bases are TGTGCCACCAGCAGAGAGAGACTCATACTAGCCAAAAACATTCAGTACTTC. This codes for CATSRERLILAKNIQYF.

For the CDR3, the DNA is TGTGCCAGCAGTTTAGAGGCCGAGGTCTTGAACGAGCAGTACTTC. Protein: CASSLEAEVLNEQYF. The V and J genes are TRBV28 and TRBJ2-7, with D uncertain. The CDR3 extends over 15 amino acids. Looked up from germline, CDR1 is MDHEN and CDR2 is SYDVKM. V lost 2 bases to trimming and J lost 5 bases, with 16 bases between them.

This sequence joins TRBV29-1 and TRBJ2-5; 10 bases agree with TRBD2. Per germline, CDR1 SQVTM and CDR2 ANQGSEA. The CDR3 is 17 residues long. The ends lost 5 bases at V and 2 bases at J; junction bases unmatched: 14. The CDR3 region is CSVRLAGDGVWQETQYF. The CDR3 nucleotides are TGCAGCGTTCGCCTAGCGGGAGACGGGGTATGGCAAGAGACCCAGTACTTC.

This clone was detected once. The chain employs TRBV13 and TRBJ2-1; D not certain. Germline V CDR1 and CDR2: PRHDT, FYEKMQ (reference sequence). Trimming cost V 0 bases and J 5 bases, with 5 bases left between them. This CDR3 has 13 amino acids. Here the CDR3 reads CASSLGHNNEQFF. The CDR3 bases are TGTGCCAGCAGCTTAGGCCATAACAATGAGCAGTTCTTC.

In DNA form, the CDR3 reads TGTGCCAGCAGTGAATGGCGGCCCTCAGAACCTGGAAACACCATATATTTT. This gives the protein CASSEWRPSEPGNTIYF. The chain couples TRBV25-1 to TRBJ1-3; D unclear. Trimming took 1 base from V and 2 from J, leaving 15 bases between them. The CDR3 has 17 residues. The germline CDR1 and CDR2 sequences are MGHDK and SYGVNS.

The J gene is TRBJ1-1, the V gene TRBV6-5; D remains unclear. Trimming cost V 0 bases and J 10 bases, with 12 bases left between them. The V gene's germline CDR1 is MNHEY and CDR2 SVGAGI. The CDR3 spans 13 residues. CDR3: CASSYSADLGAFF. DNA for the CDR3: TGTGCCAGCAGTTACTCGGCAGATCTCGGAGCTTTCTTT.

This clone was recorded only once. In DNA form, the CDR3 reads TGTGCCAGCAGTTTACCGCCAGGACTAGCTAGGGGGTCGGGGACCCAGTACTTC. This gives the protein CASSLPPGLARGSGTQYF. The V gene is TRBV28, the J gene TRBJ2-5; 8 bases match TRBD2. Trimming took 2 bases from V and 7 from J; bases not matched to a gene: 18. Per the germline V gene, CDR1 is MDHEN and CDR2 is SYDVKM. CDR3 length equals 18 residues.

This sequence joins TRBV15 and TRBJ1-5; 7 positions match TRBD1. The CDR3 consists of 15 residues. Trimming at V came to 3 bases and at J to 3 bases, leaving 5 bases not matched to a gene. Germline CDR1 LNHNV, CDR2 YYDKDF (reference sequence). The CDR3 bases are TGTGCCACCAGCAGTCTAGGGGGCACCAATCAGCCCCAGCATTTT. Its translation: CATSSLGGTNQPQHF.

V usage is TRBV7-7 and J usage is TRBJ2-1; TRBD1 is a possible D gene (5 bases). This CDR3 comprises 14 residues. Germline loops: CDR1 SSHAT, CDR2 FNYEAQ (reference sequence). Trimming took 5 bases from V and 2 from J, leaving 10 bases between them. DNA of the CDR3: TGTGCCAGCAGCCCCCTAGGGGCCTACAATGAGCAGTTCTTC. This sequence encodes CASSPLGAYNEQFF.

Concerning this clone itself: Different DNA sequences within this sample yield the same CDR3. The V and J genes are TRBV7-9 and TRBJ2-7, with D perhaps matching TRBD1 (5 bases). Germline V gene data show CDR1 as SEHNR and CDR2 as FQNEAQ (reference sequence). The ends were cut back, 3 bases at V and 1 base at J, with 7 bases in the middle. There are 13 residues in the CDR3. The CDR3 nucleotides are TGTGCCAGCAGCTTTAGGGGTTCCTACGAGCAGTACTTC. Translation: CASSFRGSYEQYF.

The V and J genes are TRBV5-6 and TRBJ1-1; D call uncertain. Per the germline V gene, CDR1 is SGHDT and CDR2 is YYEEEE. Trimming shortened V by 0 bases and J by 11 bases, and 20 bases separated the two germline ends. This CDR3 region has 15 residues. The CDR3 is CASSLAGTTPGEAFF. The DNA for the CDR3 is TGTGCCAGCAGCTTGGCCGGAACCACACCCGGTGAGGCTTTCTTT.

The CDR3: CSARDRAEQYF. The CDR3 DNA is TGCAGTGCTAGGGACAGGGCCGAGCAGTACTTC. This chain uses TRBV20-1 with TRBJ2-7; 8 bases fit TRBD1. The V gene's germline CDR1 is DFQATT and CDR2 SNEGSKA (reference sequence). After removal of 3 bases from V and 6 bases from J, the junction contained 1 base not matched to a gene. The CDR3 is 11 residues long.

This rearrangement joins TRBV19 to TRBJ2-7, with a tentative D call TRBD2 (6 bases). This CDR3 spans 12 amino acids. The germline V gene has CDR1 LNHDA and CDR2 SQIVND (reference sequence). CDR3 sequence (DNA): TGTGCGGACCGGGACTCCGCGTACGAGCAGTACTTC. This gives the protein CADRDSAYEQYF. Together with reference TRBV19 and TRBJ2-7, the CDR3 gives the full variable domain: DGGITQSPKYLFRKEGQNVTLSCEQNLNHDAMYWYRQDPGQGLRLIYYSQIVNDFQKGDIAEGYSVSREKKESFPLTVTSAQKNPTAFYLCADRDSAYEQYFGPGTRLTVT.

This clone was observed a handful of times. This chain links TRBV7-6 with TRBJ2-1; maybe TRBD2 (5 bases). Germline V lookup: CDR1 SGHVS, CDR2 FNYEAQ. Deletions cut 0 bases from V and 0 bases from J, with 9 bases between. The CDR3 is made up of 16 amino acids. The DNA of the CDR3 is TGTGCCAGCAGCTTAGCCAGCGGCAGCTCCTACAATGAGCAGTTCTTC. Its translation is CASSLASGSSYNEQFF.

The chain carries TRBV4-3 and TRBJ2-1; D remains ambiguous. The V gene's germline CDR1 is LGHNA and CDR2 YSLEER. V lost 5 bases and J 9 bases, leaving 17 bases between the germline ends. The CDR3 length is 14 residues. The CDR3 spells CASSYGQATGEQFF. The CDR3 DNA sequence: TGCGCCAGCAGCTACGGCCAAGCTACCGGTGAGCAGTTCTTC.

The rearrangement joins TRBV29-1 to TRBJ1-1; D ambiguous. V shed 1 base and J shed 4 bases, with 7 bases lying between them. Germline V lookup: CDR1 SQVTM, CDR2 ANQGSEA. The CDR3 loop spans 12 amino acids. CDR3 sequence reads: CSVEGDGTEAFF. Written as DNA, the CDR3 is TGCAGCGTTGAAGGGGATGGCACTGAAGCTTTCTTT. Together with reference TRBV29-1 and TRBJ1-1, the CDR3 gives the full variable domain: SAVISQKPSRDICQRGTSLTIQCQVDSQVTMMFWYRQQPGQSLTLIATANQGSEATYESGFVIDKFPISRPNLTFSTLTVSNMSPEDSSIYLCSVEGDGTEAFFGQGTRLTVV.

The chain employs TRBV5-4 and TRBJ2-1; D is perhaps TRBD1 or TRBD2 (6 bases each). Germline V CDR1 and CDR2: SGHNT, YYREEE (reference sequence). The CDR3 length is 16 residues. Between the trimmed V and J ends, which lost 6 bases and 1 base, there was a span of 17 bases. The CDR3 is CASTAIAGQSYNEQFF. CDR3 DNA sequence: TGTGCCAGCACCGCCATTGCGGGACAATCCTACAATGAGCAGTTCTTC. Full variable domain (outside the CDR3, taken from reference TRBV5-4 and TRBJ2-1): ETGVTQSPTHLIKTRGQQVTLRCSSQSGHNTVSWYQQALGQGPQFIFQYYREEENGRGNFPPRFSGLQFPNYSSELNVNALELDDSALYLCASTAIAGQSYNEQFFGPGTRLTVL.

The V and J genes are TRBV5-1 and TRBJ2-5, with D possibly being TRBD1 (5 bases). This CDR3 has 14 residues. From germline, CDR1 is SGHRS and CDR2 YFSETQ. Trimming removed 6 bases at V and 3 bases at J, with 15 bases between. The CDR3: CASKIRGGEETQYF. The CDR3 region has the DNA TGCGCCAGCAAAATTAGGGGCGGCGAAGAGACCCAGTACTTC.

Points on this clone: Different DNA sequences within this sample yield the same CDR3. CDR3: CASSQDGSEQFF. CDR3 in DNA: TGCGCCAGCAGCCAAGACGGGAGTGAGCAGTTCTTC. The V gene is TRBV4-1, the J gene TRBJ2-1, with D possibly being TRBD2 (6 bases). CDR1 and CDR2 from the germline V gene are MGHRA and YSYEKL. CDR3 length: 12 amino acids. The V and J ends lost 0 bases and 9 bases respectively, with 6 bases between them.

The V and J genes are TRBV28 and TRBJ2-1; 7 bases line up with TRBD2. The CDR3 runs to 13 residues. Germline V gene lookup returns CDR1 MDHEN and CDR2 SYDVKM. Trimming took 3 bases from V and 5 from J; bases not matched to a gene: 1. This CDR3 reads CASSFREDNEQFF. The DNA for the CDR3 is TGTGCCAGCAGTTTTCGGGAGGACAATGAGCAGTTCTTC.

V gene TRBV27 combines with J gene TRBJ2-7; 14 nucleotides line up with TRBD2. In germline, CDR1 is MNHEY, CDR2 SMNVEV (reference sequence). V lost 5 bases, J lost 0 bases, and 18 bases stayed unmatched. CDR3 length: 21 amino acids. Here the CDR3 reads CASSIDAPGTSGSWASYEQYF. CDR3 nucleotide sequence: TGTGCCAGCAGTATTGATGCCCCCGGGACTAGCGGGAGTTGGGCCTCCTACGAGCAGTACTTC.

The J gene is TRBJ2-1, the V gene TRBV15; the D is unclear. In germline, CDR1 is LNHNV, CDR2 YYDKDF (reference sequence). The CDR3 extends over 12 amino acids. V gave up 0 bases and J gave up 8 bases, with 5 bases separating them. The CDR3 loop is CATSRDWYEQFF. The CDR3, as DNA: TGTGCCACCAGCAGAGATTGGTATGAGCAGTTCTTC. The full variable domain, in which reference TRBV15 and TRBJ2-1 provide the parts outside the CDR3, is DAMVIQNPRYQVTQFGKPVTLSCSQTLNHNVMYWYQQKSSQAPKLLFHYYDKDFNNEADTPDNFQSRRPNTSFCFLDIRSPGLGDTAMYLCATSRDWYEQFFGPGTRLTVL.

This chain connects TRBV27 to TRBJ2-3; D not resolved. The length of the CDR3 is 13 residues. V was cut by 2 bases and J by 4 bases, with 7 bases left in between. CDR1 and CDR2 from the germline V gene are MNHEY and SMNVEV (reference sequence). CDR3 nucleotides: TGTGCCAGCAGTTTAGCAAGCGCAGATACGCAGTATTTT. It codes for CASSLASADTQYF.